Presented here are 2 T cell receptor beta chains from one specimen sequenced in a study of post-analysis software for immune sequencing data. The antigens of these receptors remain unknown. Each TCR beta cDNA library carried unique molecular identifiers. Each CDR3 protein gets one entry after TCRdb re-called the PCR reads with MiXCR. Of hundreds of thousands of distinct CDR3 sequences listed, around 53% were seen once; the top ten hold approximately 4.2%. Study-level points and caveats: Comparison of patients with controls showed roughly five TRBV segments more frequent in patients, TRBV5-6, TRBV5-1 and TRBV20-1 among them.

Sequencing was carried out using blood. All receptors come from a girl aged 5 to 17 with multiple sclerosis.

V gene TRBV6-2 or TRBV6-3 combines with J gene TRBJ2-5; no firm D call. The DNA end is more similar to TRBJ2-4, so the J call may be wrong. CDR3 length: 14 amino acids. Germline CDR1 and CDR2: MNHEY and SVGEGT. The CDR3 nucleotides read TGTGCCAGCAGGGACCGCTCGATCCGAAACATTCAGTACTTC. Amino acid sequence: CASRDRSIRNIQYF.

This clonotype appeared once. The chain is built from TRBV15 and TRBJ2-4; 15 bases are shared with TRBD2. CDR1 is LNHNV, CDR2 YYDKDF, per germline (reference sequence). With 2 bases clipped from V and 0 bases from J, the junction kept 11 bases outside the gene matches. The length of the CDR3 is 21 residues. Here the CDR3 reads CATSRIAGTSGRMRAKNIQYF. Written as DNA, the CDR3 is TGTGCCACCAGCAGAATTGCCGGGACTAGCGGGAGGATGAGAGCCAAAAACATTCAGTACTTC.